The sequence of this T cell receptor (beta chain) was determined in a study of post-analysis software for immune sequencing data. Study-level background: Relapsing-remitting, secondary progressive and progressive-relapsing multiple sclerosis courses were included.

TCR beta cDNA libraries included unique molecular identifiers. The T cell input of roughly 0.85 to 11 million gave 400,000 to 500,000 cDNA molecules. TCRdb reprocessed the PCR reads with MiXCR, giving one entry per CDR3 protein. The data contain more than 500,000 distinct CDR3 sequences, 34% of them singletons. Study-wide results and caveats: About five TRBV segments were more frequent in patients than controls; TRBV5-6, TRBV5-1 and TRBV20-1 belonged to this group. Multiple sclerosis patients showed significantly lower normalized Chao1 diversity than controls did. Clustering by F measure revealed strong co-clustering among samples prepared together in one batch.

Points on this clonotype: Its antigen is as yet unknown.

The CDR3 is 15 amino acids. Per germline, CDR1 SEHNR and CDR2 FQNEAQ (reference sequence). V shed 4 bases, J shed 1 base, and the junction held 5 bases outside the gene matches. This sequence originates from a girl between 2 and 17 years old with multiple sclerosis. Sequences were obtained from blood. This sequence joins TRBV7-9 and TRBJ2-7; 9 positions match TRBD1. This chain's CDR3 is CASSSDRGHSYEQYF. CDR3 DNA: TGTGCCAGCAGCTCGGACAGGGGCCATTCCTACGAGCAGTACTTC.